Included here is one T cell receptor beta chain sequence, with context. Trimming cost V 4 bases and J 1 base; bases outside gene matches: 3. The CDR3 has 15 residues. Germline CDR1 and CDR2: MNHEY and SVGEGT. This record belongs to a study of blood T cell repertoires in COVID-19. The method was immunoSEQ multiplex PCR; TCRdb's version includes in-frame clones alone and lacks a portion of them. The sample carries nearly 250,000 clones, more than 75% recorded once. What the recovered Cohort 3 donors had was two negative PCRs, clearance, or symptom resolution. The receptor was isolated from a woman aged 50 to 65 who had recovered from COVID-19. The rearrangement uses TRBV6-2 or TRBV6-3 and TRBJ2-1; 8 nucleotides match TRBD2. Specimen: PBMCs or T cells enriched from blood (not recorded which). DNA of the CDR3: TGTGCCAGCAGTTCCACTAGCGGATCCTACAATGAGCAGTTCTTC. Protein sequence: CASSSTSGSYNEQFF.